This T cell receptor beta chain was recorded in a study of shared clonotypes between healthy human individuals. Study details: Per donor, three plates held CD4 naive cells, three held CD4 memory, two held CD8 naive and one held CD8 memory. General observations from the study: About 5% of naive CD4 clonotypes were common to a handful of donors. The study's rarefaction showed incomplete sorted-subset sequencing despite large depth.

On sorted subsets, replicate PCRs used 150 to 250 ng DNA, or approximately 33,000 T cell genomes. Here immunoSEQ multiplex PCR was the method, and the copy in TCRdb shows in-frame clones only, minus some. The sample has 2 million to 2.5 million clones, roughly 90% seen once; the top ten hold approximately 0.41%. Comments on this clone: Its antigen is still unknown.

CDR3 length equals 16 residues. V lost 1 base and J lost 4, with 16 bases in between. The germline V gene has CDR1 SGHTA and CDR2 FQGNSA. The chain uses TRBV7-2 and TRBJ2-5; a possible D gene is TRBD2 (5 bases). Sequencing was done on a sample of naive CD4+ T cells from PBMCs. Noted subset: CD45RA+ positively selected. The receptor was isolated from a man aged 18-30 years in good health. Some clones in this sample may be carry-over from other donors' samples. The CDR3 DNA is TGTGCCAGCAGCTTAGAACCCCAACTAGTCGGAGAGACCCAGTACTTC. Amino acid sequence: CASSLEPQLVGETQYF.